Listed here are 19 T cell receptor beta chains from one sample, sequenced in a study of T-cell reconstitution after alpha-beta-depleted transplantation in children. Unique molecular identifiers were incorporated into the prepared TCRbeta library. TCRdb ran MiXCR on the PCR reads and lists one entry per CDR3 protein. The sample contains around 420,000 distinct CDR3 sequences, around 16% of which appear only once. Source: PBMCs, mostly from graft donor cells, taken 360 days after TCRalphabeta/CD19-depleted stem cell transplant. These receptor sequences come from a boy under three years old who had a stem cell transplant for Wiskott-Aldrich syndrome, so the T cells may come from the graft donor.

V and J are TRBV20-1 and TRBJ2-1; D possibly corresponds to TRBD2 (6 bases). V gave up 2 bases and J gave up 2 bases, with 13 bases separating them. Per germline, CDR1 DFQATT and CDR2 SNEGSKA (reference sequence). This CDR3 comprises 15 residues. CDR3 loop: CSARRLGDPYNEQFF. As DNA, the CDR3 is TGCAGTGCTAGAAGACTAGGCGATCCCTACAATGAGCAGTTCTTC.

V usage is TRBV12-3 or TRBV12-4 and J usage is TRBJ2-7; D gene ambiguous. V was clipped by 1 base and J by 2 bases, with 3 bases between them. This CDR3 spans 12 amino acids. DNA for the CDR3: TGTGCCAGCAGTTTAGTAGCCTACGAGCAGTACTTC. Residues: CASSLVAYEQYF.

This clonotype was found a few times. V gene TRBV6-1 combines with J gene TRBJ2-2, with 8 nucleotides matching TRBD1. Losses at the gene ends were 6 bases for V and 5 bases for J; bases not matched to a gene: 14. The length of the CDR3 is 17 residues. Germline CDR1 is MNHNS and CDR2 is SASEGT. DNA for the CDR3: TGTGCCAGCAGCCCGAGACAGGGGCTGCGCGTAACCGGGGAGCTGTTTTTT. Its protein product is CASSPRQGLRVTGELFF.

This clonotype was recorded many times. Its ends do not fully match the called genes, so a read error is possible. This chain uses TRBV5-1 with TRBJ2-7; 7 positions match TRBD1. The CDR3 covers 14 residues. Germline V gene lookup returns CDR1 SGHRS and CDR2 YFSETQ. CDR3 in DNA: TGTGCCAGCAGCCTACAGGGGAGCTCCTACGAGCAGTACTTC. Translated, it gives CASSLQGSSYEQYF.

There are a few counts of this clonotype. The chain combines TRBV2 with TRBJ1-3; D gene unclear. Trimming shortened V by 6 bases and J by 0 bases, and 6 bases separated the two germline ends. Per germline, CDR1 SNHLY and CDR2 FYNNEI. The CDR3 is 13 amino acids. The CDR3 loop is CASRSTSGNTIYF. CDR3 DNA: TGTGCCAGCAGGTCCACCTCTGGAAACACCATATATTTT.

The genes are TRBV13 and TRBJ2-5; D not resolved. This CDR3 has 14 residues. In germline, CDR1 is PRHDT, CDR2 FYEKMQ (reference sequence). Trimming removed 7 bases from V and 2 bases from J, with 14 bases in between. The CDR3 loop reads CASKSRAWQETQYF. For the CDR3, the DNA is TGTGCCAGCAAAAGCCGGGCCTGGCAAGAGACCCAGTACTTC.

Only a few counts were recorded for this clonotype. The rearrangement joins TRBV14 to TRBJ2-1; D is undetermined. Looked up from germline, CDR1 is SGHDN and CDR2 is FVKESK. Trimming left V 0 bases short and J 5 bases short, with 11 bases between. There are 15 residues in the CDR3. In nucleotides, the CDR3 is TGTGCCAGCAGCCAAGATCCTCGACGGAACAATGAGCAGTTCTTC. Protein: CASSQDPRRNNEQFF.

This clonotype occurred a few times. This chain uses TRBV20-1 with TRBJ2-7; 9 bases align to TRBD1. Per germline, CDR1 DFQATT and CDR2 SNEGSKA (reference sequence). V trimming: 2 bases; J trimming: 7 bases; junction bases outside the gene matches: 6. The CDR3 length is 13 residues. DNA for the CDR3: TGCAGTGCTAGACTACAGGGGGCGGGAGAGCAGTACTTC. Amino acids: CSARLQGAGEQYF.

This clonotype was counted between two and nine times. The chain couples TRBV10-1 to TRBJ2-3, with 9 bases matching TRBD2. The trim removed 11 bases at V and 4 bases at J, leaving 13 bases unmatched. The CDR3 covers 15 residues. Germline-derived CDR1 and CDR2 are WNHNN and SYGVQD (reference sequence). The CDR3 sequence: CASGRSAGGPDTQYF. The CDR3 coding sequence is TGCGCCTCGGGGCGGTCGGCGGGAGGGCCAGATACGCAGTATTTT.

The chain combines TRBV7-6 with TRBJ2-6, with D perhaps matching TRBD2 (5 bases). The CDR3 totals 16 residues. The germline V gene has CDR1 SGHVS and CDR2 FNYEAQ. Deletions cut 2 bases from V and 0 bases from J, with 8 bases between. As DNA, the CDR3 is TGTGCCAGCAGCTTAATAAGCGGCTCTGGGGCCAACGTCCTGACTTTC. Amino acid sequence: CASSLISGSGANVLTF.

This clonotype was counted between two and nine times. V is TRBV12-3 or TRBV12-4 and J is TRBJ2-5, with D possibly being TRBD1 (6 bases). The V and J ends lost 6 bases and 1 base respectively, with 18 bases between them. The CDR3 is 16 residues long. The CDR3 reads CASSLTDWGPQETQYF. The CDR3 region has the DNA TGTGCCAGCAGCTTGACAGACTGGGGGCCCCAAGAGACCCAGTACTTC.

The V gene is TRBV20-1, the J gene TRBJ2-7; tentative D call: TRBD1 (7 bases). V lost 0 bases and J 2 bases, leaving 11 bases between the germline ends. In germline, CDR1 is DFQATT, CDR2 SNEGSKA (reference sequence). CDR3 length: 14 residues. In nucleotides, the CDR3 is TGCAGTGCTAGAGATCCAGGGGGGACCTACGAGCAGTACTTC. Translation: CSARDPGGTYEQYF.

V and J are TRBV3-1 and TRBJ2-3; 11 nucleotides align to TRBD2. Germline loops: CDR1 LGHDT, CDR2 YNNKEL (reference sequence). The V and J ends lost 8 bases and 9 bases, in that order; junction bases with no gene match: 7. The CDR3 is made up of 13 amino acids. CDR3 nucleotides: TGTGCCAGCCGAGGACTAGCGGGCTCCACGCAGTATTTT. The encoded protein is CASRGLAGSTQYF.

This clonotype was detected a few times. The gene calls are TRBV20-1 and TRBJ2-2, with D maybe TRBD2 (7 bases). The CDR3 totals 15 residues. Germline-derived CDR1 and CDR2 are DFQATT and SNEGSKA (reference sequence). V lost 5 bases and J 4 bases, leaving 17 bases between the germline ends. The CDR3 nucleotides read TGCAGTGCTCAGAGGGGGGGACAAGTCACCGGGGAGCTGTTTTTT. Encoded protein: CSAQRGGQVTGELFF.

The CDR3 loop is CASSPTDRGQETQYF. CDR3 coding DNA: TGTGCCAGCAGCCCGACAGATAGGGGCCAAGAGACCCAGTACTTC. This rearrangement joins TRBV7-7 to TRBJ2-5; TRBD1 is a possible D gene (5 bases). V lost 5 bases to trimming and J lost 1 base, with 14 bases between them. CDR1 SSHAT and CDR2 FNYEAQ come from the germline V gene (reference sequence). This CDR3 contains 15 residues.

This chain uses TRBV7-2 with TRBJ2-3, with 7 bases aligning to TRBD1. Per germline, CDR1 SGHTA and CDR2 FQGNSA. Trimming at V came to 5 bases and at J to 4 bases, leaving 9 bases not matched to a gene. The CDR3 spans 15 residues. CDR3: CASSSRQGRADTQYF. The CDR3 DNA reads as TGTGCCAGCAGCAGCCGACAGGGAAGGGCAGATACGCAGTATTTT.

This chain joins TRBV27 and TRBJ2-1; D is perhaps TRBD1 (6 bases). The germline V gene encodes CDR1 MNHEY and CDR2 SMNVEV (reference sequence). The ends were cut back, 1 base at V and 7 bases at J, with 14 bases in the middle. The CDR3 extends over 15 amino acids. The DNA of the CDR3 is TGTGCCAGCAGTTTATACAGGGTAATGGTGAATGAGCAGTTCTTC. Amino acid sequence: CASSLYRVMVNEQFF.

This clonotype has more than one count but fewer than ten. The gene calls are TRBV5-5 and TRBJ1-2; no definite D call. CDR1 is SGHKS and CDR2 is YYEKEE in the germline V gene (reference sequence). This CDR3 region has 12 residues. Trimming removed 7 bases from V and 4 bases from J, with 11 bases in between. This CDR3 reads CASGTEFYGYTF. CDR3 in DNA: TGTGCCAGCGGCACGGAGTTCTATGGCTACACCTTC. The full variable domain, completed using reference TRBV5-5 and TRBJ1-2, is DAGVTQSPTHLIKTRGQQVTLRCSPISGHKSVSWYQQVLGQGPQFIFQYYEKEERGRGNFPDRFSARQFPNYSSELNVNALLLGDSALYLCASGTEFYGYTFGSGTRLTVV.

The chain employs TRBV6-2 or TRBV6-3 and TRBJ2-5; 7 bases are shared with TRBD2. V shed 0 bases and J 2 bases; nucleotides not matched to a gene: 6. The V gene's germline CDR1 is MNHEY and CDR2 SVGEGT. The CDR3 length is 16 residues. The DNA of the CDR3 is TGTGCCAGCAGTTACTCGCAGCGGGGCGTTCAAGAGACCCAGTACTTC. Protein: CASSYSQRGVQETQYF.